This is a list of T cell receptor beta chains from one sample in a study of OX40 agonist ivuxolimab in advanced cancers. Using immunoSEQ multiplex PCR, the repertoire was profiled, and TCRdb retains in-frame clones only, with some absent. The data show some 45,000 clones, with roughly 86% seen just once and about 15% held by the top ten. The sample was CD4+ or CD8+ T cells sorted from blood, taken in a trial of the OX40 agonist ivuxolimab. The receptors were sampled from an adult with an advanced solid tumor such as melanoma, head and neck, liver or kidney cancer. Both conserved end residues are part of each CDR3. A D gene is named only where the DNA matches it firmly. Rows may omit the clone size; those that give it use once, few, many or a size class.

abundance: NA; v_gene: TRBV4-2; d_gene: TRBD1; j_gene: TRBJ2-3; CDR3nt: TGTGCCAGCAGCCAAGAGGACAGGGCCCCAGATACGCAGTATTTT; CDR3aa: CASSQEDRAPDTQYF
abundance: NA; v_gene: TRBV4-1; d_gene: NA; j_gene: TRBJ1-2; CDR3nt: TGCGCCAGCAGCGGGGGGGAAAGGAATGGCTACACCTTC; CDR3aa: CASSGGERNGYTF
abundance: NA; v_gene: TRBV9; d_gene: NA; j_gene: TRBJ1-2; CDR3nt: TGTGCCAGCAGCGTATCTGGGGTCTACACCTTC; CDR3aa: CASSVSGVYTF
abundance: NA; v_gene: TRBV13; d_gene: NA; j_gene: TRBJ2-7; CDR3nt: TGTGCCAGCAGCTTAGGGCGGGCCAACTACGAGCAGTACTTC; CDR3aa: CASSLGRANYEQYF
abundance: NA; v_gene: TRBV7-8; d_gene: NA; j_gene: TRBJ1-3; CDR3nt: TGTGCCAGCAGCTTAGGGCAGGGGAGAAACACCATATATTTT; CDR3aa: CASSLGQGRNTIYF
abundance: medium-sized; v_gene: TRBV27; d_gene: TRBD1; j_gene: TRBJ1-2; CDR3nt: TGTGCCAGCAGCACAGGGGGTTATGGCTACACCTTC; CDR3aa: CASSTGGYGYTF
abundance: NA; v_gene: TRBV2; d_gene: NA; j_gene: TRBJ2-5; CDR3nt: TGTGCCAGCAGTGAATGGGGGGCTGGAAATCAAGAGACCCAGTACTTC; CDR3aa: CASSEWGAGNQETQYF
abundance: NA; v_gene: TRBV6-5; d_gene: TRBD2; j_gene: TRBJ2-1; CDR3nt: TGTGCCAGCAGTTACTCCGGGACTACATATTATGAGCAGTTCTTC; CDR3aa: CASSYSGTTYYEQFF
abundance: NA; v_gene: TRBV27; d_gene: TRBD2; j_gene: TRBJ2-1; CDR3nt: TGTGCCAGCAGCCTAAAAGCGGGGTCTTACAATGAGCAGTTCTTC; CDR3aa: CASSLKAGSYNEQFF
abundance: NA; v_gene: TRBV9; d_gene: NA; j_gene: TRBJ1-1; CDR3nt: TGTGCCAGCAGCGGTCTGGGGCAGGCGATAAACACTGAAGCTTTCTTT; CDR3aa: CASSGLGQAINTEAFF
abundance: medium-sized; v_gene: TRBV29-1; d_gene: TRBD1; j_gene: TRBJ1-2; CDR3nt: TGCAGCGTTGAAGATCCAGAGACAGGGGCTAACTATGGCTACACCTTC; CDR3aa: CSVEDPETGANYGYTF
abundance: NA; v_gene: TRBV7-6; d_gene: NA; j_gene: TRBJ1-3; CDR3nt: TGTGCCAGCAGCTCCCGGACTGGCGCCAGCTCTGGAAACACCATATATTTT; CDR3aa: CASSSRTGASSGNTIYF
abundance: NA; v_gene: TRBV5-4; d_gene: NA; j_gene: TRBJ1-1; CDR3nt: TGTGCCAGCAGCTTGGCCACAACAGAAGCTTTCTTT; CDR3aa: CASSLATTEAFF
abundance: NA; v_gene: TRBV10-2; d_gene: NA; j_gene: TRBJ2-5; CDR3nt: TGCGCCAGCAGTAGCCAAGACCCCAAAGAGACCCAGTACTTC; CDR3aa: CASSSQDPKETQYF
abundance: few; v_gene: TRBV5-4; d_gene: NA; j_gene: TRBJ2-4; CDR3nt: TGTGCCAGCGAAGTTAGCGGCAAAAACATTCAGTACTTC; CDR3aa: CASEVSGKNIQYF
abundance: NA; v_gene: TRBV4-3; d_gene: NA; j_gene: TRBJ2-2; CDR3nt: TGCGCCAGCAGCCAATTTAATACGAACACCGGGGAGCTGTTTTTT; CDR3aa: CASSQFNTNTGELFF
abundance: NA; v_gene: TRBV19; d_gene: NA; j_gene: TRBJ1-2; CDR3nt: TGTGCCAGTAGTGCCAAGGGGGGAAGCTATGGCTACACCTTC; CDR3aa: CASSAKGGSYGYTF
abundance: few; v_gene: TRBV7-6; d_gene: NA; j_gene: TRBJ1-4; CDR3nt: TGTGCCAGCAGCCCTTCAGGGATAAATGAAAAACTGTTTTTT; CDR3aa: CASSPSGINEKLFF
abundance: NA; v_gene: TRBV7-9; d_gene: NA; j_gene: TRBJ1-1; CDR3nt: TGTGCCAGCAGCTCGGCACCCCAGAACACTGAAGCTTTCTTT; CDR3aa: CASSSAPQNTEAFF
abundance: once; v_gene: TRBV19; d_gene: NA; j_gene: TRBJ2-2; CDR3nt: TGTGCCAGTAGTATTCGGATATTCGACACCGGGGAGCTGTTTTTT; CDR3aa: CASSIRIFDTGELFF
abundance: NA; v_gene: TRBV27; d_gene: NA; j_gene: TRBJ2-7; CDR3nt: TGTGCCAGCAGTGGAAGGACGGACTACGAGCAGTACTTC; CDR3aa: CASSGRTDYEQYF
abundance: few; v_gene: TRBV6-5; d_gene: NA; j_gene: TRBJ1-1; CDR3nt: TGTGCCAGCAGCTCGGTGGCTGAAGCTTTCTTT; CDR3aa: CASSSVAEAFF
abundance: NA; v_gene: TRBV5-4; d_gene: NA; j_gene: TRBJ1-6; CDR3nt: TGTGCCAGCAGCCAATATAGTCCATATAATTCACCCCTCCACTTT; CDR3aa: CASSQYSPYNSPLHF
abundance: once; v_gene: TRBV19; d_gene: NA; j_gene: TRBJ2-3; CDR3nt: TGTGCCAGTAGTACTGGGTTAGATACGCAGTATTTT; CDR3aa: CASSTGLDTQYF
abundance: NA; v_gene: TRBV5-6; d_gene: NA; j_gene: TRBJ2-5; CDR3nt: TGTGCCAGCAGCTTGGTAAACCAAGAGACCCAGTACTTC; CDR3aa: CASSLVNQETQYF
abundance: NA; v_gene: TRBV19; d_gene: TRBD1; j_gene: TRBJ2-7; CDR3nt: TGTGCCAGTAGTATTGTCGACAGGGTATACGAGCAGTACTTC; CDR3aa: CASSIVDRVYEQYF
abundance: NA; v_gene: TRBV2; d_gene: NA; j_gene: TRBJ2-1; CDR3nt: TGTGCCAGCAGTCCGGGATTTAATGAGCAGTTCTTC; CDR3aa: CASSPGFNEQFF
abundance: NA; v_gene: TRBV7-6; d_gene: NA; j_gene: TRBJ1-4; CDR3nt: TGTGCCAGCAGCCCGGCGGGAAGGCGGGATGAAAAACTGTTTTTT; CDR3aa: CASSPAGRRDEKLFF
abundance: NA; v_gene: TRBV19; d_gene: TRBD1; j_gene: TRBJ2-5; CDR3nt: TGTGCCAGTAGTATAGAGAGGACAGGTGCCCAAGAGACCCAGTACTTC; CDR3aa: CASSIERTGAQETQYF
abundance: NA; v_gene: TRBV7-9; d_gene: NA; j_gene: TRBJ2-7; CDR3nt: TGTGCCAGCAGCTTACCGGGAGTCCCCTACGAGCAGTACTTC; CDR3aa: CASSLPGVPYEQYF
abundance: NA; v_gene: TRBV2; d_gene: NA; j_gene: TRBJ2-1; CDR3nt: TGTGCTTGTGCGGCGGGTGGTGAGCAGTTCTTC; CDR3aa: CACAAGGEQFF
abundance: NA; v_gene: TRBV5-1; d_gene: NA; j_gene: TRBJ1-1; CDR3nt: TGCGCCAGCAGCTTTGGGTCGAACACTGAAGCTTTCTTT; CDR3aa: CASSFGSNTEAFF
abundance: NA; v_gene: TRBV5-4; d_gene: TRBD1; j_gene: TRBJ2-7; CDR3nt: TGTGCCAGCAGCTTGGCCGGAGGACAGGTTCAATACGAGCAGTACTTC; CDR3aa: CASSLAGGQVQYEQYF
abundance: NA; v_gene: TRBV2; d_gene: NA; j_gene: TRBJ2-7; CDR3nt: TGTGCCAGCATTTTACCGGGATCCTACGAGCAGTACTTC; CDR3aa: CASILPGSYEQYF
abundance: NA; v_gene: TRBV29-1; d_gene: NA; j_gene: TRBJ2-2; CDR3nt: TGCAGCGTTGCTGAGCTAATCGGGGAGCTGTTTTTT; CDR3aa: CSVAELIGELFF
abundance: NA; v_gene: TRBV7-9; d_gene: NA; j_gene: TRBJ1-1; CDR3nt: TGTGCCAGCAGCCAGCCAGGGGTGGGAACTGAAGCTTTCTTT; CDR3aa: CASSQPGVGTEAFF
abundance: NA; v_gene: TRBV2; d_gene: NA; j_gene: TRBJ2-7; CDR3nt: TGTGCCAGCGGCGGGACAGGACTAGAGGGCAACGAGCAGTACTTC; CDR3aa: CASGGTGLEGNEQYF
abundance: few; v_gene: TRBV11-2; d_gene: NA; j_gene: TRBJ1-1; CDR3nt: TGTGCCAGCAGCCCTGGTGGGGGGAGCACTGAAGCTTTCTTT; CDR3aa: CASSPGGGSTEAFF
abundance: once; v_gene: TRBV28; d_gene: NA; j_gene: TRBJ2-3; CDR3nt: TGTGCCAGCAGCCCCGGAAGGGGTAGCACAGATACGCAGTATTTT; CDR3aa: CASSPGRGSTDTQYF
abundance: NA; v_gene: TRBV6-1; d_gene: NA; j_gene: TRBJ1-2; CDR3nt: TGTGCCAGCGCAGACATCTATGGCTACACCTTC; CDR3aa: CASADIYGYTF
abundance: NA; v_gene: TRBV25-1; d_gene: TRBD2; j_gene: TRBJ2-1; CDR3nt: TGTGCCAGCAGATCCCGCACTAGCGGGGGCGATGAGCAGTTCTTC; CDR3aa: CASRSRTSGGDEQFF
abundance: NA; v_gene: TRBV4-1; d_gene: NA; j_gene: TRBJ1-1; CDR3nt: TGCGCCAGCAGCCAAGGGGACCAGGGAGCTTTCTTT; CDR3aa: CASSQGDQGAFF
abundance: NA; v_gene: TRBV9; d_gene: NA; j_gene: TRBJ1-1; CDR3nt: TGTGCCAACGACCCGGAGAACACTGAAGCTTTCTTT; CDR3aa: CANDPENTEAFF
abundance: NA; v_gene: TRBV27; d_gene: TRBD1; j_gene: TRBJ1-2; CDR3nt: TGTGCCAGCAGTTTCGAACAGGGGTCTGGCTACACCTTC; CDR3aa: CASSFEQGSGYTF
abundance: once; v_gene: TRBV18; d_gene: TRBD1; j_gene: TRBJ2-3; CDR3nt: TGTGCCAGCTCACCCGGACAGGGGGCGACAGATACGCAGTATTTT; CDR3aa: CASSPGQGATDTQYF
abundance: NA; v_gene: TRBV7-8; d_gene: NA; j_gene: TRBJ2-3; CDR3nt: TGTGCCAGCAGCACTCCCGACCGGGCCACTAGCACAGATACGCAGTATTTT; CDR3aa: CASSTPDRATSTDTQYF
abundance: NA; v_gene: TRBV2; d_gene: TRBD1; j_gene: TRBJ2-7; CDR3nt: TGTGCCAGCAGACGAACCGGACAGGGGGGGTATGAGCAGTACTTC; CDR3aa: CASRRTGQGGYEQYF
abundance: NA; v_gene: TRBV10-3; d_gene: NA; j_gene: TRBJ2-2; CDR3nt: TGTGCCATCAGTGAGTCAGGAGGGGTCGGCACCGGGGAGCTGTTTTTT; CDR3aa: CAISESGGVGTGELFF
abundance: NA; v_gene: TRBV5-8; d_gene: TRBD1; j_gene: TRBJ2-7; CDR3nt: TGTGCCAGCAGCTTGGTGGACAGGGAGGCCTTC; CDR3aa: CASSLVDREAF
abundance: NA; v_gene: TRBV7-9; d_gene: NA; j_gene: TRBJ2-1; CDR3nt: TGTGCCAGCAGCTCTTGGACTGCCCACCGGGAGCAGTTCTTC; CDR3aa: CASSSWTAHREQFF
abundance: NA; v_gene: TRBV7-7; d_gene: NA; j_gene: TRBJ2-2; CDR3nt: TGTGCCAGCAGGGAAGGAGTAGGGGAGCTGTTTTTT; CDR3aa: CASREGVGELFF
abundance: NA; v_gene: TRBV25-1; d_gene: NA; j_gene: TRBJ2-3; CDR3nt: TGTGCCAGCAGTCTCCGCACAGATACGCAGTATTTT; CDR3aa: CASSLRTDTQYF
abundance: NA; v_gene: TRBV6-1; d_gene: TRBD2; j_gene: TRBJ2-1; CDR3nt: TGTGCCAGCAGTGAGACTAGCGGGGGGTACAATGAGCAGTTCTTC; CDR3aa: CASSETSGGYNEQFF